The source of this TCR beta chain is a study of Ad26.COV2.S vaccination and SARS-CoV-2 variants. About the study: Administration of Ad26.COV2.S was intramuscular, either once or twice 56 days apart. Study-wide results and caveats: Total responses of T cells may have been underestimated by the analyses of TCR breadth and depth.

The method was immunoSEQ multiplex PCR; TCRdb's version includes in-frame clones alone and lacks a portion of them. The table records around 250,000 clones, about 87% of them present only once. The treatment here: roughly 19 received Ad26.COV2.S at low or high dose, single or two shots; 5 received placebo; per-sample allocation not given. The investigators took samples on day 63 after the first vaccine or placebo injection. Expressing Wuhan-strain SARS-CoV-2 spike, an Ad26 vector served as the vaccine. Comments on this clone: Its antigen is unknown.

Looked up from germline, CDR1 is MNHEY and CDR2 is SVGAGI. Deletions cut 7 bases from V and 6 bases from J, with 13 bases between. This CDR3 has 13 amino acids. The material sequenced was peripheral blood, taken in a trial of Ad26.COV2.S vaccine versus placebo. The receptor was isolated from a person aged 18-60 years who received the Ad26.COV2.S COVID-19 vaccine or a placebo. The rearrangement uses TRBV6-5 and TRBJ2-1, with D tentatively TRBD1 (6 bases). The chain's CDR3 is CASTGVILNEQFF. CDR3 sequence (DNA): TGTGCCAGCACAGGGGTTATACTCAATGAGCAGTTCTTC.